The 15 T cell receptor beta chains presented below share a single source sample, sequenced in a study of cytomegalovirus exposure and HLA in healthy donors. A multiplex PCR was run with 60 Vbeta primers and 13 Jbeta primers. Sequencing used immunoSEQ multiplex PCR; TCRdb keeps in-frame clones, though not all of them. Found here are about 81,000 clones, about three quarters of them singletons; the top ten hold roughly 3.2%. Sequencing was performed on PBMCs. The source is a man aged 50 to 59 in good health and CMV-seropositive.

The chain employs TRBV7-3 and TRBJ1-1; D is perhaps TRBD1 (5 bases). The CDR3 has 14 amino acids. Trimming stripped 4 bases from V and 8 bases from J, with 17 bases between. The germline V gene encodes CDR1 SGHTA and CDR2 FQGTGA. The CDR3: CASSSAGTPTEAFF. CDR3 sequence (DNA): TGTGCCAGCAGCTCCGCCGGGACTCCAACCGAAGCTTTCTTT.

V and J are TRBV18 and TRBJ2-5; TRBD1 is a possible D gene (6 bases). Germline values: CDR1 KGHSH, CDR2 LQKENI. The CDR3 is 14 residues long. Trimming cost V 3 bases and J 5 bases, with 13 bases left between them. The CDR3 region is CASSPNRDTETQYF. Written as DNA, the CDR3 is TGTGCCAGCTCACCCAACAGGGATACGGAGACCCAGTACTTC.

The chain uses TRBV21-1 and TRBJ2-5; the D call in the table, TRBD1, was not verified against the DNA. TRBV21-1 is annotated as a pseudogene. The length of the CDR3 is 17 residues. CDR3 in DNA: TGTGCCAGCGAAGGGGGGACAGGGGGCAAAAACCAAGAGACCCAGTACTTC. This encodes CASEGGTGGKNQETQYF.

The gene calls are TRBV23-1 and TRBJ2-6; 7 bases agree with TRBD2. TRBV23-1 is classed as an ORF, of uncertain function. The ends lost 11 bases at V and 0 bases at J; junction bases unmatched: 19. The CDR3 loop spans 19 amino acids. CDR3 region: CASGEGTGHIVSGANVLTF. The CDR3 nucleotides read TGCGCCTCCGGGGAGGGCACAGGACACATCGTCTCTGGGGCCAACGTCCTGACTTTC.

The sample holds one count of this clone. This sequence joins TRBV18 and TRBJ1-2; maybe TRBD1 (6 bases). Germline-derived CDR1 and CDR2 are KGHSH and LQKENI. Trimming left V 1 base short and J 0 bases short, with 9 bases between. The CDR3 totals 15 residues. For the CDR3, the DNA is TGTGCCAGCTCACCACGGGGACAAGCTAACTATGGCTACACCTTC. Amino acid sequence: CASSPRGQANYGYTF.

This clone occurred a few times. Different DNA sequences within this sample yield the same CDR3. The V call is TRBV19, the J call TRBJ1-1, with no clear D. Trimming removed 4 bases at V and 0 bases at J, with 9 bases between. The CDR3 length is 14 residues. CDR1 is LNHDA, CDR2 SQIVND, per germline (reference sequence). DNA for the CDR3: TGTGCCAGTAGTACAAGTAGCCTGAACACTGAAGCTTTCTTT. As protein: CASSTSSLNTEAFF.

Comments on this clone: Its ends do not fully match the called genes, so a read error is possible. The genes are TRBV7-9 and TRBJ2-7; the match to TRBD2 covers 7 bases. The germline V gene encodes CDR1 SEHNR and CDR2 FQNEAQ (reference sequence). This CDR3 is built from 14 residues. This chain's CDR3 is CSSSPRTSSYEQYF. The CDR3 nucleotides read TGTTCCAGCAGCCCCAGGACTAGTTCCTACGAGCAGTACTTC.

The V call is TRBV19, the J call TRBJ1-5, with a possible D match to TRBD1 (5 bases). The V gene lost 4 bases and the J gene lost 2 bases, with 15 bases spanning the gap. CDR1 LNHDA and CDR2 SQIVND come from the germline V gene (reference sequence). This CDR3 has 16 amino acids. The CDR3 coding sequence is TGTGCCAGTAGTACCAAGACAGTTTATGGCAATCAGCCCCAGCATTTT. Translating it yields CASSTKTVYGNQPQHF.

This rearrangement joins TRBV7-3 to TRBJ2-1; 8 bases agree with TRBD2. The germline V gene encodes CDR1 SGHTA and CDR2 FQGTGA. V gave up 0 bases and J gave up 9 bases; unmatched junction bases: 7. The CDR3 has 15 amino acids. The CDR3 DNA reads TGTGCCAGCAGCTTAACGGGACTAGGGATTGTTGAGCAGTTCTTC. Its protein is CASSLTGLGIVEQFF.

In its sample, this clone ranks as medium-sized. This sequence joins TRBV11-3 and TRBJ2-2, with D possibly being TRBD2 (5 bases). V was shortened by 2 bases and J by 5 bases, with 12 bases between the two germline ends. In germline, CDR1 is SGHNT, CDR2 YENEEA. This CDR3 comprises 15 residues. CDR3 sequence: CASSLSLSGTGELFF. In nucleotides, the CDR3 is TGTGCCAGCAGCTTAAGTCTCTCGGGGACCGGGGAGCTGTTTTTT.

In regard to this clone: One end of the junction does not line up with germline, which may come from a read error. This sequence joins TRBV5-1 and TRBJ2-4; D possibly corresponds to TRBD1 (7 bases). CDR1 and CDR2 from the germline V gene are SGHRS and YFSETQ. The CDR3 covers 14 residues. The CDR3 nucleotides read TGCGCCAGCAGTGACAGGGAGGTACCAAACAGTCAGTACTTC. Its translation is CASSDREVPNSQYF.

The chain joins TRBV23-1 to TRBJ1-3; D might be TRBD1 (5 bases). TRBV23-1 is labeled an ORF, and its function is uncertain. The CDR3 consists of 20 residues. The germline V and J ends were trimmed by 8 bases and 4 bases, with 33 bases remaining between them. Here the CDR3 reads CASRRESLSGLIHGGNTIYF. The CDR3 DNA reads as TGCGCCAGCCGCCGAGAGAGCCTTTCGGGACTTATCCACGGGGGAAACACCATATATTTT.

The chain carries TRBV11-1 and TRBJ2-7; 7 bases line up with TRBD1. Germline V gene sequence: CDR1 SGHAT, CDR2 FQDESV (reference sequence). This CDR3 spans 14 amino acids. The junction had 13 bases not matched to a gene; V was cut back by 7 bases and J by 7 bases. CDR3 sequence: CASTPRGTEGEQYF. DNA of the CDR3: TGTGCCAGCACCCCACGAGGGACAGAGGGGGAGCAGTACTTC.

The chain joins TRBV6-6 to TRBJ1-2, with TRBD1 identical over 8 bases. V was clipped by 7 bases and J by 4 bases; unmatched bases: 11. This CDR3 contains 15 residues. Germline CDR1 reads MNHNY; CDR2 reads SVGAGI (reference sequence). In DNA form, the CDR3 reads TGTGCCAGCATCGCCCTAGGGACAGGCGGCTATGGCTACACCTTC. Translating it yields CASIALGTGGYGYTF.

The CDR3 nucleotides are TGTGCCAGCAGTTACCCCGTAGTAGCGGAATACAATGAGCAGTTCTTC. Translating it yields CASSYPVVAEYNEQFF. The rearrangement uses TRBV6-5 and TRBJ2-1; maybe TRBD2 (6 bases). CDR1 MNHEY and CDR2 SVGAGI come from the germline V gene. The CDR3 has 16 residues. V gave up 2 bases and J gave up 4 bases, with 15 bases separating them.